The 13 T cell receptor beta chains given below trace back to one sample, sequenced in a study of cytotoxic CD8 clonotypes in ibrutinib-treated CLL. Only in-frame clones appear in the TCRdb table, and some are missing; sequencing was by immunoSEQ multiplex PCR. Counted here are roughly 170,000 clones, approximately 80% occurring once; the ten biggest clones make up roughly 4.5%. The source material was PBMCs, sampled after 24 months of ibrutinib treatment. These receptors all come from a human donor with chronic lymphocytic leukemia.

V usage is TRBV6-1 and J usage is TRBJ1-1; no definite D call. The V and J ends lost 2 bases and 1 base respectively, with 5 bases between them. CDR1 and CDR2 (germline): MNHNS, SASEGT. CDR3 length equals 13 residues. The CDR3 protein is CASSEWTNTEAFF. The CDR3, as DNA: TGTGCCAGCAGTGAATGGACGAACACTGAAGCTTTCTTT.

This clone was counted a single time. CDR3 in DNA: TGTGCCAGCAGCAAATCCCGCCGGGTTAGCGAGCAGTACTTC. Translated, it gives CASSKSRRVSEQYF. The rearrangement joins TRBV21-1 to TRBJ2-7; TRBD2, the table's D call, was not compared with the DNA. TRBV21-1 has pseudogene status. CDR3 length: 14 amino acids.

This chain uses TRBV7-3 with TRBJ2-3; D call uncertain. The CDR3 has 16 amino acids. Per the germline V gene, CDR1 is SGHTA and CDR2 is FQGTGA. Trimming took 1 base from V and 0 from J, leaving 11 bases between them. CDR3 in DNA: TGTGCCAGCAGCTTAATGGGCATCCTTAGCACAGATACGCAGTATTTT. Its translation is CASSLMGILSTDTQYF. Full variable domain (missing parts from reference TRBV7-3 and TRBJ2-3): GAGVSQTPSNKVTEKGKYVELRCDPISGHTALYWYRQSLGQGPEFLIYFQGTGAADDSGLPNDRFFAVRPEGSVSTLKIQRTERGDSAVYLCASSLMGILSTDTQYFGPGTRLTVL.

The chain employs TRBV6-6 and TRBJ1-2; D gene ambiguous. Trimming shortened V by 2 bases and J by 3 bases, and 7 bases separated the two germline ends. The CDR3 sequence is 13 residues long. Germline V CDR1 and CDR2: MNHNY, SVGAGI (reference sequence). The CDR3 DNA reads as TGTGCCAGCAGTTACGTGCGGGACTATGGCTACACCTTC. Amino acid sequence: CASSYVRDYGYTF.

This clone has only one observation. The chain is built from TRBV28 and TRBJ1-1; possible D gene TRBD1, 6 bases. Germline CDR1 reads MDHEN; CDR2 reads SYDVKM. Trimming pared 5 bases from V and 4 bases from J, leaving 17 bases between. This CDR3 has 15 residues. The CDR3 is CASSPLGALGTEAFF. In nucleotides, the CDR3 is TGTGCCAGCAGTCCCTTGGGGGCCCTGGGCACTGAAGCTTTCTTT.

The chain couples TRBV30 to TRBJ2-2; 8 bases agree with TRBD1. Germline CDR1 reads GTSNPN; CDR2 reads SVGIG (reference sequence). This CDR3 is built from 15 residues. V lost 2 bases and J lost 2; bases outside the gene matches: 4. The chain's CDR3 is CAWSSGTGNTGELFF. The CDR3 DNA sequence: TGTGCCTGGAGTTCCGGGACAGGAAACACCGGGGAGCTGTTTTTT.

This clone turned up a few times. The chain couples TRBV28 to TRBJ2-7, with 11 bases identical to TRBD1. V gave up 3 bases and J gave up 7 bases; unmatched junction bases: 11. Looked up from germline, CDR1 is MDHEN and CDR2 is SYDVKM. The CDR3 extends over 16 amino acids. As DNA, the CDR3 is TGTGCCAGCAGTTTTTTAGAAGCGGGACAGGGGGGTGAGCAGTACTTC. This translates into CASSFLEAGQGGEQYF.

The rearrangement joins TRBV11-2 to TRBJ2-7; 9 bases match TRBD2. The CDR3 is made up of 15 amino acids. Germline V gene sequence: CDR1 SGHAT, CDR2 FQNNGV. Unmatched junction bases numbered 6, after V lost 4 bases and J lost 2 bases. The CDR3 sequence: CASSSASGTAYEQYF. The CDR3 region has the DNA TGTGCCAGCAGCTCCGCTAGCGGGACCGCCTACGAGCAGTACTTC.

The V and J genes are TRBV2 and TRBJ1-4, with TRBD1 as a possible D gene (5 bases). The length of the CDR3 is 14 residues. Looked up from germline, CDR1 is SNHLY and CDR2 is FYNNEI. V was shortened by 4 bases and J by 7 bases, with 13 bases between the two germline ends. Here the CDR3 reads CASSVWGGGEKLFF. The CDR3 coding sequence is TGTGCCAGCAGTGTTTGGGGGGGAGGTGAAAAACTGTTTTTT.

This clone was observed a single time. The V and J genes are TRBV27 and TRBJ1-4; D unresolved. The germline gives CDR1 MNHEY, CDR2 SMNVEV (reference sequence). The CDR3 has 14 amino acids. With 6 bases removed from V and 8 bases from J, the gap between germline ends came to 16 bases. CDR3 nucleotide sequence: TGTGCCAGCAGCGCCTTAGGCCTCAACGAAAAACTGTTTTTT. Translated: CASSALGLNEKLFF.

The CDR3, as DNA: TGTGCCAGTAGTACGGGACAGGGGGCGATTTATGGCTACACCTTC. It encodes CASSTGQGAIYGYTF. V is TRBV19 and J is TRBJ1-2; the match to TRBD1 covers 12 bases. CDR1 is LNHDA, CDR2 SQIVND, per germline (reference sequence). The CDR3 extends over 15 amino acids. With V trimmed by 4 bases and J by 5 bases, 5 bases remained unmatched.

The chain carries TRBV6-6 and TRBJ2-7, with D perhaps matching TRBD2 (6 bases). The CDR3 loop spans 15 amino acids. Per the germline V gene, CDR1 is MNHNY and CDR2 is SVGAGI (reference sequence). V was clipped by 2 bases and J by 3 bases, with 14 bases between them. The CDR3 sequence: CASSYSGHDLYEQYF. In DNA form, the CDR3 reads TGTGCCAGCAGTTACAGCGGGCACGACCTCTACGAGCAGTACTTC.

The chain has TRBV7-2 and TRBJ1-5; D is possibly TRBD1 (6 bases). Germline lookup yields CDR1 SGHTA and CDR2 FQGNSA. The ends were cut back, 0 bases at V and 3 bases at J, with 12 bases in the middle. The CDR3 is 16 amino acids. The CDR3 nucleotides read TGTGCCAGCAGCTTAGCGGGGGCAGGGACCAATCAGCCCCAGCATTTT. This gives the protein CASSLAGAGTNQPQHF.